Listed here are 25 T cell receptor beta chains from one sample, sequenced in a study of T cell responses to AZD1222 COVID-19 vaccine. The repertoire was sequenced with immunoSEQ multiplex PCR; TCRdb's copy has only in-frame clones and lacks some. Of 68,000 or so clones detected, over 60% appear once; the ten largest clones hold around 10%. The sequencing used peripheral blood, collected on day 0 of AZD1222 vaccination. These receptors were obtained from an adult in good health.

The chain uses TRBV7-2 and TRBJ1-2; TRBD1 is a possible D gene (5 bases). CDR1 and CDR2 from the germline V gene are SGHTA and FQGNSA. The CDR3 runs 14 residues. V was shortened by 1 base and J by 4 bases, with 10 bases between the two germline ends. The CDR3 DNA sequence: TGTGCCAGCAGCTTAGGGGCAGGGAGCTATGGCTACACCTTC. It yields the protein CASSLGAGSYGYTF.

A single count supports this clone. V is TRBV30 and J is TRBJ1-6; 7 nucleotides agree with TRBD1. The CDR3 length is 17 residues. With V trimmed by 2 bases and J by 0 bases, 7 bases remained unmatched. Germline loops: CDR1 GTSNPN, CDR2 SVGIG (reference sequence). CDR3 coding DNA: TGTGCCTGGAGTCCCCAACAGGGGAGCTCCTATAATTCACCCCTCCACTTT. Translated, it gives CAWSPQQGSSYNSPLHF. The variable domain in full, with the rest retrieved from reference TRBV30 and TRBJ1-6, is SQTIHQWPATLVQPVGSPLSLECTVEGTSNPNLYWYRQAAGRGLQLLFYSVGIGQISSEVPQNLSASRPQDRQFILSSKKLLLSDSGFYLCAWSPQQGSSYNSPLHFGNGTRLTVT.

V gene TRBV5-4 combines with J gene TRBJ1-2; tentative D call: TRBD1 (5 bases). There are 13 residues in the CDR3. V shed 4 bases and J shed 6 bases, with 13 bases lying between them. Germline CDR1 reads SGHNT; CDR2 reads YYREEE (reference sequence). The CDR3 is CASSTAGKDGYTF. Written as DNA, the CDR3 is TGTGCCAGCAGCACGGCAGGGAAGGATGGCTACACCTTC. Full variable domain (remainder filled in from reference TRBV5-4 and TRBJ1-2): ETGVTQSPTHLIKTRGQQVTLRCSSQSGHNTVSWYQQALGQGPQFIFQYYREEENGRGNFPPRFSGLQFPNYSSELNVNALELDDSALYLCASSTAGKDGYTFGSGTRLTVV.

Only one count was recorded for this clone. This sequence joins TRBV7-9 and TRBJ2-2; 10 bases align to TRBD1. This CDR3 is 16 amino acids long. Germline values: CDR1 SEHNR, CDR2 FQNEAQ (reference sequence). The V segment lost 6 bases and the J segment 3 bases; nucleotides outside the gene matches: 7. Written as DNA, the CDR3 is TGTGCCAGCAGGGACGCCGGGACAGGGGACACCGGGGAGCTGTTTTTT. Its protein product is CASRDAGTGDTGELFF.

The chain recombines TRBV7-2 with TRBJ2-3, with D hard to call. Deletions cut 5 bases from V and 4 bases from J, with 7 bases between. Germline CDR1 SGHTA, CDR2 FQGNSA. This CDR3 has 12 amino acids. In nucleotides, the CDR3 is TGTGCCAGCAGCCACTTTGCAGATACGCAGTATTTT. It yields the protein CASSHFADTQYF.

This clone was detected once. The DNA of the CDR3 is TGTGCCAGCGAGGGTCAGGCTAGCGGGGCCTACGAGCAGTACTTC. The encoded protein is CASEGQASGAYEQYF. The chain links TRBV7-9 to TRBJ2-7, with 9 nucleotides matching TRBD2. The germline gives CDR1 SEHNR, CDR2 FQNEAQ (reference sequence). The V and J ends lost 8 bases and 2 bases, in that order; junction bases with no gene match: 10. The CDR3 has 15 amino acids.

The chain couples TRBV28 to TRBJ2-1; TRBD1 might be the D (5 bases). This CDR3 contains 14 residues. Trimming shortened V by 2 bases and J by 6 bases, and 11 bases separated the two germline ends. Germline V gives CDR1 MDHEN, CDR2 SYDVKM. CDR3 sequence reads: CASSLGAGINEQFF. As DNA, the CDR3 is TGTGCCAGCAGTTTAGGGGCAGGGATCAATGAGCAGTTCTTC.

The V call is TRBV9, the J call TRBJ2-7; 7 nucleotides align to TRBD2. Germline CDR1 reads SGDLS; CDR2 reads YYNGEE. The CDR3 totals 16 residues. With V trimmed by 1 base and J by 4 bases, 11 bases remained unmatched. The CDR3 spells CASSVSWRGYGYEQYF. The CDR3 DNA reads as TGTGCCAGCAGCGTATCCTGGCGGGGGTATGGGTACGAGCAGTACTTC.

This chain connects TRBV28 to TRBJ1-2; TRBD1 matches 9 bases. The V segment lost 6 bases and the J segment 2 bases; nucleotides outside the gene matches: 7. Germline V gene sequence: CDR1 MDHEN, CDR2 SYDVKM. The CDR3 totals 15 residues. The CDR3 loop is CASSLGTGLNYGYTF. The CDR3 DNA is TGTGCCAGCAGCCTCGGGACAGGGTTGAACTATGGCTACACCTTC.

The V and J genes are TRBV4-2 and TRBJ2-2; TRBD2 matches at 11 bases. Per germline, CDR1 LGHNA and CDR2 YNFKEQ. There are 19 residues in the CDR3. J lost 3 bases, V lost 4 bases, and 13 bases had no gene match. For the CDR3, the DNA is TGTGCCAGCAGCCTGACCCAACGCCGACTAGCGGGATACACCGGGGAGCTGTTTTTT. This codes for CASSLTQRRLAGYTGELFF.

V and J are TRBV19 and TRBJ1-4; no firm D call. Germline V lookup: CDR1 LNHDA, CDR2 SQIVND (reference sequence). Trimming cost V 4 bases and J 7 bases, with 16 bases left between them. The CDR3 loop spans 15 amino acids. The CDR3: CASSRLIGGPEKLFF. The CDR3, as DNA: TGTGCCAGTAGTAGATTAATAGGCGGACCTGAAAAACTGTTTTTT.

The rearrangement uses TRBV4-3 and TRBJ2-1, with D unclear. Between the trimmed V and J ends, which lost 3 bases and 0 bases, there was a span of 15 bases. Per the germline V gene, CDR1 is LGHNA and CDR2 is YSLEER. This CDR3 region has 17 residues. The CDR3 loop reads CASSQEIQRISYNEQFF. The DNA for the CDR3 is TGCGCCAGCAGCCAGGAAATACAGAGAATCTCCTACAATGAGCAGTTCTTC.

As for this clone: This sample includes further DNA sequences coding for the same CDR3. V and J are TRBV4-1 and TRBJ2-7; D is perhaps TRBD1 (5 bases). The CDR3 length is 15 residues. CDR1 and CDR2 (germline): MGHRA, YSYEKL. V lost 1 base and J 0 bases, leaving 10 bases between the germline ends. CDR3 amino acids: CASSQVGRSSYEQYF. The CDR3 DNA reads as TGCGCCAGCAGCCAAGTGGGGCGAAGCTCCTACGAGCAGTACTTC.

This clone was seen ten or more times. The J gene is TRBJ1-1, the V gene TRBV30; unclear D gene. In germline, CDR1 is GTSNPN, CDR2 SVGIG (reference sequence). Trimming removed 3 bases at V and 4 bases at J, with 15 bases between. The length of the CDR3 is 14 residues. This CDR3 is CAWRSSPAGTEAFF. CDR3 DNA sequence: TGTGCCTGGAGATCTTCCCCGGCGGGCACTGAAGCTTTCTTT. The full variable domain, with the rest looked up from reference TRBV30 and TRBJ1-1, is SQTIHQWPATLVQPVGSPLSLECTVEGTSNPNLYWYRQAAGRGLQLLFYSVGIGQISSEVPQNLSASRPQDRQFILSSKKLLLSDSGFYLCAWRSSPAGTEAFFGQGTRLTVV.

This clone came up once. The chain couples TRBV5-1 to TRBJ1-2, with 9 positions matching TRBD1. V was pared by 4 bases and J by 7 bases, with 5 bases of the junction left unmatched. Germline loops: CDR1 SGHRS, CDR2 YFSETQ. The CDR3 covers 13 residues. The CDR3 DNA sequence: TGCGCCAGCAGCCCGGGACAGGGTGTTGGCTACACCTTC. Its translation is CASSPGQGVGYTF.

CDR3 nucleotides: TGTGCCAGCAGTTTATGGGCGATCCAAAATTCACCCCTCCACTTT. Its protein product is CASSLWAIQNSPLHF. The chain links TRBV27 to TRBJ1-6; D uncertain. CDR3 length equals 15 residues. Trimming left V 1 base short and J 7 bases short, with 11 bases between. Germline CDR1 and CDR2: MNHEY and SMNVEV (reference sequence).

This clone showed up just a few times. The chain couples TRBV18 to TRBJ2-3; 8 bases fit TRBD1. V lost 6 bases and J lost 2; bases outside the gene matches: 7. Germline CDR1 is KGHSH and CDR2 is LQKENI. This CDR3 region has 15 residues. The CDR3 reads CASSLGQGYTDTQYF. CDR3 in DNA: TGTGCCAGCTCCCTCGGACAGGGTTACACAGATACGCAGTATTTT. The full variable domain, rest sourced from reference TRBV18 and TRBJ2-3, is NAGVMQNPRHLVRRRGQEARLRCSPMKGHSHVYWYRQLPEEGLKFMVYLQKENIIDESGMPKERFSAEFPKEGPSILRIQQVVRGDSAAYFCASSLGQGYTDTQYFGPGTRLTVL.

CDR3 nucleotides: TGTGCAAGTCGCTTAGCTAGTGGAGGGACACTTTACGAGCAGTACTTC. Protein sequence: CASRLASGGTLYEQYF. The rearrangement links TRBV12-2 to TRBJ2-7. TRBV12-2 is a known pseudogene. The CDR3 is made up of 16 amino acids.

The V gene is TRBV7-8, the J gene TRBJ2-5; 7 nucleotides align to TRBD1. With V trimmed by 5 bases and J by 2 bases, 2 bases remained unmatched. Looked up from germline, CDR1 is SGHVS and CDR2 is FQNEAQ. The CDR3 contains 13 residues. CDR3 DNA: TGTGCCAGCAGCAGGGACAGACAAGAGACCCAGTACTTC. Translated: CASSRDRQETQYF.

This rearrangement joins TRBV7-6 to TRBJ1-2; D uncertain. Between the trimmed V and J ends, which lost 0 bases and 4 bases, there was a span of 6 bases. This CDR3 has 13 amino acids. Germline assignment: CDR1 SGHVS and CDR2 FNYEAQ. DNA of the CDR3: TGTGCCAGCAGCTTAGCCAGGACCTATGGCTACACCTTC. Protein product: CASSLARTYGYTF.

The chain has TRBV29-1 and TRBJ1-1; D uncertain. This CDR3 is 13 amino acids long. Germline V gives CDR1 SQVTM, CDR2 ANQGSEA. V was pared by 6 bases and J by 5 bases, with 16 bases between. The CDR3 DNA follows: TGCAGCGTCGAACAGACCCCAGTAACTGAAGCTTTCTTT. Translation: CSVEQTPVTEAFF.

In this sample, this clone turned up a few times. V is TRBV28 and J is TRBJ1-2; 7 bases fit TRBD1. The CDR3 is 17 amino acids. The J segment lost 0 bases and the V segment lost 3 bases, leaving 10 bases of the junction unmatched. Germline CDR1 MDHEN, CDR2 SYDVKM. CDR3 in DNA: TGTGCCAGCAGTTTCTTCCGGGACAGTCCTACTAACTATGGCTACACCTTC. Translated, it gives CASSFFRDSPTNYGYTF.

The V call is TRBV3-1 (or the pseudogene TRBV3-2), the J call TRBJ1-4; 9 nucleotides align to TRBD1. Trimming at V came to 6 bases and at J to 8 bases, leaving 7 bases not matched to a gene. This CDR3 has 14 residues. CDR1 is LGHDT, CDR2 YNNKEL, per germline (reference sequence). The chain's CDR3 is CASRDEDRGEKLFF. The CDR3, as DNA: TGTGCCAGCAGAGATGAGGACAGGGGAGAAAAACTGTTTTTT.

The rearrangement links TRBV9 to TRBJ1-2; D gene uncertain. Germline V gives CDR1 SGDLS, CDR2 YYNGEE. This CDR3 is built from 13 residues. Between the trimmed V and J ends, which lost 0 bases and 4 bases, there was a span of 7 bases. DNA of the CDR3: TGTGCCAGCAGCGTAGGAGAAACCTATGGCTACACCTTC. Translated: CASSVGETYGYTF. The whole variable domain, remainder taken from reference TRBV9 and TRBJ1-2, is DSGVTQTPKHLITATGQRVTLRCSPRSGDLSVYWYQQSLDQGLQFLIQYYNGEERAKGNILERFSAQQFPDLHSELNLSSLELGDSALYFCASSVGETYGYTFGSGTRLTVV.

The rearrangement joins TRBV5-8 to TRBJ2-7, with 7 bases fitting TRBD2. CDR1 is SGHTS, CDR2 YDEGEE, per germline. CDR3 length: 18 residues. J lost 4 bases, V lost 0 bases, and 16 bases had no gene match. The CDR3 loop is CASSLGLAATHFGYEQYF. The CDR3 bases are TGTGCCAGCAGCTTGGGGCTAGCGGCGACCCATTTTGGATACGAGCAGTACTTC.